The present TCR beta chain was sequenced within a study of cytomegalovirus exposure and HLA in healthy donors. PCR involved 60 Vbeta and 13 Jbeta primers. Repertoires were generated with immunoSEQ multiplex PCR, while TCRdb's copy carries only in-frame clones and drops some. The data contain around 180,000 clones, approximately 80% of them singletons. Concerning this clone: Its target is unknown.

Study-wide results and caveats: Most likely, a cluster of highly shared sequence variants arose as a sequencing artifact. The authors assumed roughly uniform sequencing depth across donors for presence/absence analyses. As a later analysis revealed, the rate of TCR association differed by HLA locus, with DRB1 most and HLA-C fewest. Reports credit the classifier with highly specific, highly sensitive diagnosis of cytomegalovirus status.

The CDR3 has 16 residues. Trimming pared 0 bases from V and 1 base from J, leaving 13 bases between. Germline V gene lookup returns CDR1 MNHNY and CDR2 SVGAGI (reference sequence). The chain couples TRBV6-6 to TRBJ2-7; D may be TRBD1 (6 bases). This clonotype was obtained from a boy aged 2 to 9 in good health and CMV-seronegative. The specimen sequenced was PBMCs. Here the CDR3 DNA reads TGTGCCAGCAGTTACTCGGGCAGGGGACATTCCTACGAGCAGTACTTC. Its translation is CASSYSGRGHSYEQYF.